These 12 T cell receptor beta chains share one sample of origin, sequenced in a study of T cell responses to AZD1222 COVID-19 vaccine. Measured with immunoSEQ multiplex PCR; TCRdb has only the in-frame clones, and not every one. The sample has under 120,000 clones; nearly 90% are singletons. The material sequenced was peripheral blood, taken 28 days after the second AZD1222 dose. Source of these receptors: an adult who received the AZD1222 COVID-19 vaccine.

The chain joins TRBV7-2 to TRBJ1-2, with 7 bases aligning to TRBD1. Germline trimming cut 4 bases from V and 2 bases from J; bases unmatched to any gene: 7. The CDR3 has 15 amino acids. The germline V gene encodes CDR1 SGHTA and CDR2 FQGNSA. CDR3 loop: CASSSLGTANYGYTF. Here the CDR3 DNA reads TGTGCCAGCAGCTCCCTCGGGACAGCCAACTATGGCTACACCTTC.

The rearrangement joins TRBV28 to TRBJ1-2; the D gene is possibly TRBD1 (5 bases). V gave up 5 bases and J gave up 2 bases, with 15 bases separating them. This CDR3 comprises 15 residues. Germline-derived CDR1 and CDR2 are MDHEN and SYDVKM. The CDR3 loop reads CASSRDSRLNYGYTF. The CDR3 DNA follows: TGTGCCAGCAGTCGCGACAGCAGACTAAACTATGGCTACACCTTC.

The chain combines TRBV5-1 with TRBJ2-5, with 14 positions matching TRBD2. The CDR3 covers 16 residues. CDR1 and CDR2 from the germline V gene are SGHRS and YFSETQ. V lost 3 bases, J lost 5 bases, and 6 bases stayed unmatched. DNA for the CDR3: TGCGCCAGCAGCTCGGGACTAGCGGGAGTATCTGAGACCCAGTACTTC. Its translation is CASSSGLAGVSETQYF.

The chain joins TRBV19 to TRBJ1-1, with 7 nucleotides matching TRBD1. The germline V gene has CDR1 LNHDA and CDR2 SQIVND (reference sequence). This CDR3 spans 15 amino acids. Trimming took 2 bases from V and 5 from J; bases not matched to a gene: 8. The CDR3 DNA sequence: TGTGCCAGTAGTATATCGGCAGGGGGTTGGACTGAAGCTTTCTTT. Translated: CASSISAGGWTEAFF.

The J gene is TRBJ2-3, the V gene TRBV30, with a weak D call TRBD1 (5 bases). The CDR3 spans 13 residues. Germline-derived CDR1 and CDR2 are GTSNPN and SVGIG (reference sequence). The V end was cut by 4 bases, the J end by 1 base, with 9 bases between. CDR3 region: CAWTSRGTDTQYF. CDR3 DNA sequence: TGTGCCTGGACCAGCAGGGGCACAGATACGCAGTATTTT.

V is TRBV6-5 and J is TRBJ2-7; weak D call: TRBD2 (5 bases). The germline V gene encodes CDR1 MNHEY and CDR2 SVGAGI. The CDR3 spans 14 residues. Trimming left V 7 bases short and J 3 bases short, with 16 bases between. This CDR3 is CASTGGRQVYEQYF. Here the CDR3 DNA reads TGTGCCAGCACCGGAGGAAGGCAAGTCTACGAGCAGTACTTC.

This chain joins TRBV28 and TRBJ2-2; 14 bases are shared with TRBD2. Germline values: CDR1 MDHEN, CDR2 SYDVKM. There are 15 residues in the CDR3. V shed 8 bases, J shed 6 bases, and the junction held 5 bases outside the gene matches. The chain's CDR3 is CASYETSGRAGELFF. As DNA, the CDR3 is TGTGCCAGCTACGAGACTAGCGGGAGGGCCGGGGAGCTGTTTTTT.

This chain connects TRBV19 to TRBJ1-5; D is perhaps TRBD1 (5 bases). Trimming removed 5 bases from V and 8 bases from J, with 13 bases in between. Germline CDR1 LNHDA, CDR2 SQIVND (reference sequence). The CDR3 has 13 residues. The CDR3 region is CASSRDRLEPQHF. The CDR3, as DNA: TGTGCCAGTAGTCGGGACCGACTGGAGCCCCAGCATTTT.

CDR3: CASSLEWTSGYEQYF. The CDR3, as DNA: TGTGCCAGCAGCTTAGAATGGACTAGCGGATACGAGCAGTACTTC. The rearrangement joins TRBV11-2 to TRBJ2-7; TRBD2 matches at 10 bases. V shed 0 bases and J 4 bases; nucleotides not matched to a gene: 3. The germline gives CDR1 SGHAT, CDR2 FQNNGV. There are 15 residues in the CDR3.

This chain links TRBV5-1 with TRBJ1-1, with TRBD1 matching 8 bases. This CDR3 is built from 14 residues. The germline V gene has CDR1 SGHRS and CDR2 YFSETQ. With 4 bases clipped from V and 1 base from J, the junction kept 3 bases outside the gene matches. The CDR3 is CASSLGQENTEAFF. CDR3 bases: TGCGCCAGCAGCCTGGGACAGGAGAACACTGAAGCTTTCTTT. Together with reference TRBV5-1 and TRBJ1-1, the CDR3 gives the full variable domain: KAGVTQTPRYLIKTRGQQVTLSCSPISGHRSVSWYQQTPGQGLQFLFEYFSETQRNKGNFPGRFSGRQFSNSRSEMNVSTLELGDSALYLCASSLGQENTEAFFGQGTRLTVV.

This sequence joins TRBV5-8 and TRBJ1-5, with 11 bases identical to TRBD1. The CDR3 sequence is 15 residues long. J gave up 5 bases and V 0 bases, and 1 base lay outside the gene matches. From germline, CDR1 is SGHTS and CDR2 YDEGEE. CDR3 coding DNA: TGTGCCAGCAGCTTGGGGACAGGGGGCCATCAGCCCCAGCATTTT. This encodes CASSLGTGGHQPQHF. Full variable domain (outside the CDR3, taken from reference TRBV5-8 and TRBJ1-5): EAGVTQSPTHLIKTRGQQATLRCSPISGHTSVYWYQQALGLGLQFLLWYDEGEERNRGNFPPRFSGRQFPNYSSELNVNALELEDSALYLCASSLGTGGHQPQHFGDGTRLSIL.

V gene TRBV19 combines with J gene TRBJ2-7, with 9 bases matching TRBD1. The length of the CDR3 is 14 residues. Germline-derived CDR1 and CDR2 are LNHDA and SQIVND (reference sequence). V shed 6 bases and J 1 base; nucleotides not matched to a gene: 4. As DNA, the CDR3 is TGTGCCAGTAGGGCGACAGGGGGATCCTACGAGCAGTACTTC. This sequence encodes CASRATGGSYEQYF.